These 7 T cell receptor beta chains share one sample of origin, sequenced in a study of shared clonotypes between healthy human individuals. Sequencing was performed with immunoSEQ multiplex PCR; in TCRdb, only in-frame clones are kept and a portion is missing. Of some 1.5 million clones in the sample, roughly 96% were seen once. The source material was naive CD4+ T cells sorted from blood. Subset: CD45RA+ positively selected. These receptors all stem from a man aged 30 to 45 in good health.

The chain joins TRBV6-1 to TRBJ1-4, with D possibly being TRBD1 (6 bases). Germline V gives CDR1 MNHNS, CDR2 SASEGT. CDR3 length: 13 residues. Trimming shortened V by 8 bases and J by 2 bases, and 9 bases separated the two germline ends. The CDR3 loop reads CASPTGTNEKLFF. CDR3 nucleotide sequence: TGTGCCAGCCCGACAGGTACTAATGAAAAACTGTTTTTT.

V is TRBV15 and J is TRBJ2-3; 9 bases match TRBD2. The V gene's germline CDR1 is LNHNV and CDR2 YYDKDF (reference sequence). The CDR3 spans 16 residues. V shed 0 bases and J 4 bases; nucleotides not matched to a gene: 5. The chain's CDR3 is CATSRDGGRAADTQYF. The CDR3 DNA is TGTGCCACCAGCAGAGATGGCGGGAGGGCTGCAGATACGCAGTATTTT.

V gene TRBV19 combines with J gene TRBJ1-5, with 8 bases that match TRBD1. Germline CDR1 LNHDA, CDR2 SQIVND (reference sequence). After removal of 6 bases from V and 4 bases from J, the junction contained 11 bases not matched to a gene. This CDR3 region has 16 residues. The CDR3 region has the DNA TGTGCCAGTAGCCTAGCAGGGGGCGTTGGGAATCAGCCCCAGCATTTT. Translating gives CASSLAGGVGNQPQHF.

The chain combines TRBV4-1 with TRBJ2-7; TRBD1 matches at 7 bases. V was pared by 1 base and J by 5 bases, with 11 bases of the junction left unmatched. This CDR3 has 16 residues. The germline V gene has CDR1 MGHRA and CDR2 YSYEKL. The CDR3 nucleotides are TGCGCCAGCAGCCAAGCCAAAGGGGACAGAGTCCACGAGCAGTACTTC. Protein sequence: CASSQAKGDRVHEQYF.

Only one count was recorded for this clone. J is TRBJ2-1 and V is TRBV7-8; the match to TRBD1 covers 9 bases. Germline trimming cut 5 bases from V and 0 bases from J; bases unmatched to any gene: 5. CDR3 length: 16 residues. Per germline, CDR1 SGHVS and CDR2 FQNEAQ. The CDR3 DNA follows: TGTGCCAGCAGCGCGGGGGACAGGGCCTCCTACAATGAGCAGTTCTTC. Its protein product is CASSAGDRASYNEQFF. Full variable domain (missing parts from reference TRBV7-8 and TRBJ2-1): GAGVSQSPRYKVAKRGQDVALRCDPISGHVSLFWYQQALGQGPEFLTYFQNEAQLDKSGLPSDRFFAERPEGSVSTLKIQRTQQEDSAVYLCASSAGDRASYNEQFFGPGTRLTVL.

This chain connects TRBV5-4 to TRBJ2-1, with D maybe TRBD1 (5 bases). CDR1 and CDR2 from the germline V gene are SGHNT and YYREEE (reference sequence). V was pared by 2 bases and J by 0 bases, with 9 bases between. The CDR3 has 15 residues. CDR3 nucleotide sequence: TGTGCCAGCAGCTTAGGGGCCAGCTCCTACAATGAGCAGTTCTTC. Its translation: CASSLGASSYNEQFF. Full variable domain (remainder filled in from reference TRBV5-4 and TRBJ2-1): ETGVTQSPTHLIKTRGQQVTLRCSSQSGHNTVSWYQQALGQGPQFIFQYYREEENGRGNFPPRFSGLQFPNYSSELNVNALELDDSALYLCASSLGASSYNEQFFGPGTRLTVL.

The V and J genes are TRBV2 and TRBJ2-2; 8 nucleotides align to TRBD1. Trimming removed 6 bases from V and 1 base from J; junction bases left unmatched: 7. This CDR3 contains 16 residues. Germline assignment: CDR1 SNHLY and CDR2 FYNNEI. CDR3 DNA: TGTGCCAGCAGGCTTACCGGGACAGGGAACACCGGGGAGCTGTTTTTT. This translates into CASRLTGTGNTGELFF.